This TCR beta chain was sequenced during a study of blood T cell repertoires in COVID-19. The junction had 4 bases not matched to a gene; V was cut back by 1 base and J by 1 base. The CDR3 loop spans 16 amino acids. Germline CDR1 KGHSH, CDR2 LQKENI. Sequenced by immunoSEQ multiplex PCR; TCRdb stores in-frame clones only, minus some. The data hold 300,000 to 400,000 clones, with almost 90% observed a single time. Sequencing was carried out using peripheral blood. The chain recombines TRBV18 with TRBJ1-1; 9 nucleotides line up with TRBD1. The clonotype comes from a woman in her sixties or seventies with COVID-19, enrolled during active disease. CDR3 DNA: TGTGCCAGCTCACCACAGGCGGGACAGGGGAACACTGAAGCTTTCTTT. Protein: CASSPQAGQGNTEAFF.